These 16 T cell receptor beta chains share one sample of origin, sequenced in a study of beta chain features in type 1 diabetes. Every isolated RNA sample was fully reverse transcribed, so sequencing captured expressed TCRB transcripts. The assay was immunoSEQ multiplex PCR, and TCRdb's table has in-frame clones only and misses some. The sample contains hundreds of thousands of clones, around 30% of which appear only once. Material: naive CD4+ T cells from blood. The receptor source for this set is a man between 18 and 35 years old in good health.

The chain links TRBV30 to TRBJ2-5; D is perhaps TRBD1 or TRBD2 (5 bases each). Trimming removed 2 bases at V and 5 bases at J, with 12 bases between. The V gene's germline CDR1 is GTSNPN and CDR2 SVGIG (reference sequence). This CDR3 is 13 amino acids long. CDR3 sequence reads: CAWSSGRRETQYF. The CDR3 DNA is TGTGCCTGGAGTTCGGGGCGCCGCGAGACCCAGTACTTC.

Only a few counts were recorded for this clone. The V call is TRBV5-1, the J call TRBJ2-3, with TRBD1 identical over 9 bases. CDR1 SGHRS and CDR2 YFSETQ come from the germline V gene. Losses at the gene ends were 7 bases for V and 3 bases for J; bases not matched to a gene: 9. The CDR3 spans 15 residues. Here the CDR3 DNA reads TGCGCCAGCGGCCCGGGACAGGGCGAGACAGATACGCAGTATTTT. It encodes CASGPGQGETDTQYF. Full variable domain (remainder filled in from reference TRBV5-1 and TRBJ2-3): KAGVTQTPRYLIKTRGQQVTLSCSPISGHRSVSWYQQTPGQGLQFLFEYFSETQRNKGNFPGRFSGRQFSNSRSEMNVSTLELGDSALYLCASGPGQGETDTQYFGPGTRLTVL.

This chain connects TRBV10-3 to TRBJ1-2; D is undetermined. The CDR3 loop spans 12 amino acids. V lost 7 bases to trimming and J lost 5 bases, with 11 bases between them. Germline V gives CDR1 ENHRY, CDR2 SYGVKD. The CDR3 loop reads CAITRTGYGYTF. The CDR3 DNA is TGTGCCATCACCCGGACTGGGTATGGCTACACCTTC.

This clone has just a few counts. The chain combines TRBV7-2 with TRBJ2-1, with 10 bases aligning to TRBD2. Germline V lookup: CDR1 SGHTA, CDR2 FQGNSA. The CDR3 length is 16 residues. V shed 0 bases, J shed 6 bases, and the junction held 5 bases outside the gene matches. In DNA, the CDR3 is TGTGCCAGCAGCTTAGCCCCTAGCGGGAGAGGCAATGAGCAGTTCTTC. Amino acid sequence: CASSLAPSGRGNEQFF.

This clone was seen a few times. The V call is TRBV30, the J call TRBJ2-7; no reliable D call. Trimming stripped 5 bases from V and 7 bases from J, with 9 bases between. CDR1 and CDR2 (germline): GTSNPN, SVGIG (reference sequence). CDR3 length equals 10 residues. CDR3 bases: TGTGCCTGGGGTGGACGGGAGCAGTACTTC. Translating gives CAWGGREQYF.

The chain links TRBV30 to TRBJ2-7; D unclear. Germline CDR1 is GTSNPN and CDR2 is SVGIG (reference sequence). The CDR3 consists of 13 residues. The germline V and J ends were trimmed by 0 bases and 3 bases, with 9 bases remaining between them. The CDR3 DNA sequence: TGTGCCTGGAGTGTACCACAGAACTACGAGCAGTACTTC. This encodes CAWSVPQNYEQYF.

The chain joins TRBV5-6 to TRBJ2-1; TRBD2 aligns across 8 bases. The junction had 15 bases not matched to a gene; V was cut back by 7 bases and J by 15 bases. This CDR3 has 13 residues. Germline loops: CDR1 SGHDT, CDR2 YYEEEE. The CDR3 nucleotides are TGTGCCAGCTACAGACTAGCGAATAGCCGGGGGTTCTTC. Amino acid sequence: CASYRLANSRGFF.

V usage is TRBV11-1 and J usage is TRBJ2-1, with TRBD2 matching over 9 bases. The CDR3 length is 16 residues. J was trimmed by 10 bases and V by 3 bases; bases with no gene match: 13. CDR1 and CDR2 from the germline V gene are SGHAT and FQDESV (reference sequence). The DNA for the CDR3 is TGTGCCAGCAGCTTGAGACTAGCGGACCCCGGGAACGAGCAGTTCTTC. This translates into CASSLRLADPGNEQFF.

V and J are TRBV28 and TRBJ2-1; 7 bases match TRBD2. Germline loops: CDR1 MDHEN, CDR2 SYDVKM. The CDR3 runs 16 residues. Trimming removed 5 bases from V and 7 bases from J; junction bases left unmatched: 14. The CDR3 protein is CASSPPRREGQNEQFF. CDR3 sequence (DNA): TGTGCCAGCAGTCCCCCCCGGAGGGAGGGGCAGAATGAGCAGTTCTTC.

In its sample, this clone was seen a few times. The chain is built from TRBV20-1 and TRBJ2-7, with unresolved D. V lost 4 bases and J lost 6, with 7 bases in between. The CDR3 totals 10 residues. Germline CDR1 reads DFQATT; CDR2 reads SNEGSKA (reference sequence). The CDR3 DNA reads TGCAGTGCTAAGGGCGGCGAGCAGTACTTC. Amino acid sequence: CSAKGGEQYF.

This clone came up a few times. The chain carries TRBV19 and TRBJ2-1, with D perhaps TRBD2 (5 bases). In germline, CDR1 is LNHDA, CDR2 SQIVND (reference sequence). Trimming stripped 4 bases from V and 0 bases from J, with 10 bases between. CDR3 size: 15 residues. The CDR3 DNA reads TGTGCCAGTAGTAGGAGCGGTGGCTCCTACAATGAGCAGTTCTTC. As protein: CASSRSGGSYNEQFF.

This chain joins TRBV7-9 and TRBJ2-7; D tentatively fits TRBD1 or TRBD2 (5 bases each). This CDR3 contains 13 residues. V was trimmed by 10 bases and J by 6 bases, leaving 19 bases between them. CDR1 is SEHNR and CDR2 is FQNEAQ in the germline V gene (reference sequence). This CDR3 reads CATKDGTHGEQYF. CDR3 nucleotides: TGTGCCACCAAAGATGGGACCCACGGCGAGCAGTACTTC.

This chain connects TRBV29-1 to TRBJ2-3, with D perhaps matching TRBD2 (6 bases). CDR3 length equals 14 residues. From germline, CDR1 is SQVTM and CDR2 ANQGSEA. Trimming removed 4 bases from V and 0 bases from J, with 11 bases in between. As DNA, the CDR3 is TGCAGCGTTGGGCGGGGTGCTAGCACAGATACGCAGTATTTT. Translating it yields CSVGRGASTDTQYF.

The chain couples TRBV5-1 to TRBJ2-7; 14 bases line up with TRBD2. V trimming: 4 bases; J trimming: 7 bases; junction bases outside the gene matches: 10. CDR3 length: 16 residues. Germline V CDR1 and CDR2: SGHRS, YFSETQ. CDR3 amino acids: CASSLTTSGRAEEQYF. CDR3 bases: TGCGCCAGCAGCCTAACGACTAGCGGGAGGGCCGAAGAGCAGTACTTC.

This chain uses TRBV5-4 with TRBJ2-7, with 7 bases fitting TRBD1. The CDR3 runs 15 residues. The germline V gene has CDR1 SGHNT and CDR2 YYREEE (reference sequence). Trimming removed 4 bases from V and 0 bases from J; junction bases left unmatched: 7. CDR3 loop: CASSVTGMSSYEQYF. The DNA of the CDR3 is TGTGCCAGCAGCGTGACAGGGATGAGCTCCTACGAGCAGTACTTC.

This clone has just a few counts. This chain uses TRBV30 with TRBJ1-1; 10 bases agree with TRBD1. CDR3 length: 15 amino acids. J lost 9 bases, V lost 3 bases, and 13 bases had no gene match. The germline gives CDR1 GTSNPN, CDR2 SVGIG (reference sequence). The CDR3 coding sequence is TGTGCCTGGAGACGTCTTTCCGGGACAGGGGTTCAAGCTTTCTTT. It yields the protein CAWRRLSGTGVQAFF.